The rows below give T cell receptor beta chains drawn from one sample of a study of shared clonotypes between healthy human individuals. Repertoires were generated with immunoSEQ multiplex PCR, while TCRdb's copy carries only in-frame clones and drops some. The sample holds 2,500,000 or so clones, more than 80% seen once. Sequenced input: naive CD4+ T cells sorted from blood. These receptors originate from a young man in good health. The CDR3 runs from the conserved cysteine through the conserved F or W. Each record gives: V gene, clone size, D gene, J gene, CDR3 DNA, CDR3 protein. D genes are given only for firm matches. A clone size is listed for some rows: how often the clone was seen (once, few, many), or a class if it is expanded.

v_call: TRBV11-3; clone_size: -; d_call: -; j_call: TRBJ2-7; cdr3_nt: TGTGCCAGCAGCTTCGACCTCGATTACGAGCAGTACTTC; cdr3_aa: CASSFDLDYEQYF
v_call: TRBV6-5; clone_size: -; d_call: -; j_call: TRBJ2-7; cdr3_nt: TGTGCCAGCAGAAACCGGGGTGAGGCCTACGAGCAGTACTTC; cdr3_aa: CASRNRGEAYEQYF
v_call: TRBV6-5; clone_size: -; d_call: TRBD1; j_call: TRBJ2-7; cdr3_nt: TGTGCCAGCAGCGCGGGACAGGTCTACGAGCAGTACTTC; cdr3_aa: CASSAGQVYEQYF
v_call: TRBV27; clone_size: -; d_call: -; j_call: TRBJ2-6; cdr3_nt: TGTGCCAGCAGTTTATACACGGGGACGCACTCTGGGGCCAACGTCCTGACTTTC; cdr3_aa: CASSLYTGTHSGANVLTF
v_call: TRBV19; clone_size: -; d_call: TRBD2; j_call: TRBJ2-1; cdr3_nt: TGTGCCACCTCACCACTAGCGGAACCTTACAATGAGCAGTTCTTC; cdr3_aa: CATSPLAEPYNEQFF
v_call: TRBV10-3; clone_size: once; d_call: TRBD1; j_call: TRBJ1-2; cdr3_nt: TGTGCCATCAATAATCGAGGACAGGCCATCGATGGCTACACCTTC; cdr3_aa: CAINNRGQAIDGYTF
v_call: TRBV15; clone_size: -; d_call: -; j_call: TRBJ1-6; cdr3_nt: TGTGCCACCAGCAGTCTTCCAGGGATAGGGCCCCTCCACTTT; cdr3_aa: CATSSLPGIGPLHF
v_call: TRBV5-1; clone_size: -; d_call: TRBD1; j_call: TRBJ2-7; cdr3_nt: TGCGCCAGCAGCTTCGTTGGGACAGCCTACGAGCAGTACTTC; cdr3_aa: CASSFVGTAYEQYF
v_call: TRBV7-9; clone_size: -; d_call: TRBD1; j_call: TRBJ2-1; cdr3_nt: TGTGCCAGCAGCCTACCGGGACAGGGTAGGGGTGATGAGCAGTTCTTC; cdr3_aa: CASSLPGQGRGDEQFF
v_call: TRBV6-1; clone_size: few; d_call: -; j_call: TRBJ1-1; cdr3_nt: TGTGCCAGCAGTGACAGACTTGAAGCTTTCTTT; cdr3_aa: CASSDRLEAFF
v_call: TRBV2; clone_size: -; d_call: -; j_call: TRBJ1-2; cdr3_nt: TGTGCCAGCAGTGAAGGAGTTCAGGTTAAGGATGGCTACACCTTC; cdr3_aa: CASSEGVQVKDGYTF
v_call: TRBV9; clone_size: -; d_call: -; j_call: TRBJ2-4; cdr3_nt: TGTGCCAGCAGCCCCGACGTTTCCTCTAAAAACATTCAGTACTTC; cdr3_aa: CASSPDVSSKNIQYF
v_call: TRBV18; clone_size: -; d_call: -; j_call: TRBJ1-1; cdr3_nt: TGTGCCAGCTCACCACCGTACGTAACTGAAGCTTTCTTT; cdr3_aa: CASSPPYVTEAFF
v_call: TRBV2; clone_size: -; d_call: -; j_call: TRBJ1-4; cdr3_nt: TGTGCCAGCAGTAGGTTCGGGGGGCAGAATGAAAAACTGTTTTTT; cdr3_aa: CASSRFGGQNEKLFF
v_call: TRBV18; clone_size: -; d_call: -; j_call: TRBJ2-7; cdr3_nt: TGTGCCAGCTCACCACAGCATGACAACTACGAGCAGTACTTC; cdr3_aa: CASSPQHDNYEQYF
v_call: TRBV11-2; clone_size: -; d_call: TRBD1; j_call: TRBJ2-1; cdr3_nt: TGTGCCAGCAGCATCAGGGGACAGCTAAACAATGAGCAGTTCTTC; cdr3_aa: CASSIRGQLNNEQFF
v_call: TRBV19; clone_size: -; d_call: -; j_call: TRBJ1-1; cdr3_nt: TGTGCCAGTAGTATATCAGGGGTGAACACTGAAGCTTTCTTT; cdr3_aa: CASSISGVNTEAFF
v_call: TRBV2; clone_size: -; d_call: -; j_call: TRBJ1-5; cdr3_nt: TGTGCCAGCAGAGGGGAGGCGGGCAATCAGCCCCAGCATTTT; cdr3_aa: CASRGEAGNQPQHF
v_call: TRBV11-2; clone_size: -; d_call: -; j_call: TRBJ1-4; cdr3_nt: TGTGCCAGCACCAGACGGGAGGCTACAACTAATGAAAAACTGTTTTTT; cdr3_aa: CASTRREATTNEKLFF
v_call: TRBV5-1; clone_size: -; d_call: -; j_call: TRBJ1-6; cdr3_nt: TGCGCCAGCAGCCCGGGAGGTGGTAATTCACCCCTCCACTTT; cdr3_aa: CASSPGGGNSPLHF
v_call: TRBV10-3; clone_size: -; d_call: TRBD1; j_call: TRBJ1-5; cdr3_nt: TGTGCCATCAGCCACCCGGGACAGGGTAATCTGGGGAGCAATCAGCCCCAGCATTTT; cdr3_aa: CAISHPGQGNLGSNQPQHF
v_call: TRBV25-1; clone_size: -; d_call: -; j_call: TRBJ1-5; cdr3_nt: TGTGCCAGCAGTGAATCGGCGCGGAATCAGCCCCAGCATTTT; cdr3_aa: CASSESARNQPQHF
v_call: TRBV2; clone_size: once; d_call: -; j_call: TRBJ2-7; cdr3_nt: TGTGCCAGCAGTGAGTTAGGTTTTCGCTACGAGCAGTACTTC; cdr3_aa: CASSELGFRYEQYF
v_call: TRBV7-9; clone_size: -; d_call: TRBD2; j_call: TRBJ2-5; cdr3_nt: TGTGCCAGCAGCCCTACAGGACTAGCGGGAGTGGAGACCCAGTACTTC; cdr3_aa: CASSPTGLAGVETQYF
v_call: TRBV19; clone_size: -; d_call: TRBD2; j_call: TRBJ2-7; cdr3_nt: TGTGCCAGTAGTATAGTCCGAGGTAGCGGGAGTGGCTACGAGCAGTACTTC; cdr3_aa: CASSIVRGSGSGYEQYF
v_call: TRBV20-1; clone_size: -; d_call: -; j_call: TRBJ2-3; cdr3_nt: TGCAGTGCCGGGGACTTCCCCGTTTTT; cdr3_aa: CSAGDFPVF
v_call: TRBV30; clone_size: -; d_call: -; j_call: TRBJ1-1; cdr3_nt: TGTGCCTGGACCAAACCGGGACTAGGCACTGAAGCTTTCTTT; cdr3_aa: CAWTKPGLGTEAFF
v_call: TRBV5-4; clone_size: -; d_call: -; j_call: TRBJ2-2; cdr3_nt: TGTGCCAGCAGCTTGGGCGGGGTAAACACCGGGGAGCTGTTTTTT; cdr3_aa: CASSLGGVNTGELFF
v_call: TRBV5-4; clone_size: -; d_call: -; j_call: TRBJ2-7; cdr3_nt: TGTGCCAGCAGCCAGGGTTACGAGCAGTACTTC; cdr3_aa: CASSQGYEQYF
v_call: TRBV5-1; clone_size: -; d_call: -; j_call: TRBJ2-7; cdr3_nt: TGCGCCAGCAGCTTGGTACACCAATCCTACGAGCAGTACTTC; cdr3_aa: CASSLVHQSYEQYF
v_call: TRBV10-3; clone_size: -; d_call: -; j_call: TRBJ1-1; cdr3_nt: TGTGCCATCCGGCCGGGAGGGAACACTGAAGCTTTCTTT; cdr3_aa: CAIRPGGNTEAFF
v_call: TRBV5-1; clone_size: -; d_call: TRBD1; j_call: TRBJ2-2; cdr3_nt: TGCGCCAGCAGCCTTCCGGGACAGGTTTACGGGGAGCTGTTTTTT; cdr3_aa: CASSLPGQVYGELFF
v_call: TRBV5-1; clone_size: once; d_call: TRBD2; j_call: TRBJ2-5; cdr3_nt: TGCGCCAGCGGAACTAGCGGGAGGAGCCAAGAGACCCAGTACTTC; cdr3_aa: CASGTSGRSQETQYF
v_call: TRBV7-2; clone_size: -; d_call: -; j_call: TRBJ1-5; cdr3_nt: TGTGCCAGCAGCTTGGGGGGTCCCAATCAGCCCCAGCATTTT; cdr3_aa: CASSLGGPNQPQHF
v_call: TRBV5-1; clone_size: -; d_call: TRBD1; j_call: TRBJ1-5; cdr3_nt: TGCGCCAGCGAAGTAGGTCGGGGACAGGGGGCTGTAAGGAGCAATCAGCCCCAGCATTTT; cdr3_aa: CASEVGRGQGAVRSNQPQHF
v_call: TRBV5-6; clone_size: -; d_call: TRBD1; j_call: TRBJ1-2; cdr3_nt: TGTGCCAGCAGCTTCCGACAGGGGGGTGGCTACACCTTC; cdr3_aa: CASSFRQGGGYTF
v_call: TRBV28; clone_size: -; d_call: -; j_call: TRBJ2-7; cdr3_nt: TGTGCCAGCAGTTTAATGACACCCTACGAGCAGTACTTC; cdr3_aa: CASSLMTPYEQYF
v_call: TRBV4-3; clone_size: -; d_call: -; j_call: TRBJ1-1; cdr3_nt: TGCGCCAGCAGCCAAGATACAGAGAACACTGAAGCTTTCTTT; cdr3_aa: CASSQDTENTEAFF
v_call: TRBV11-1; clone_size: -; d_call: TRBD1; j_call: TRBJ1-2; cdr3_nt: TGTGCCAGCAGCTTATATTCCGGACAGGGTGGAAACTATGGCTACACCTTC; cdr3_aa: CASSLYSGQGGNYGYTF
v_call: TRBV9; clone_size: few; d_call: TRBD2; j_call: TRBJ2-2; cdr3_nt: TGTGCCAGCAGCGTAGTGGCGGGAGGCGTCACCGGGGAGCTGTTTTTT; cdr3_aa: CASSVVAGGVTGELFF